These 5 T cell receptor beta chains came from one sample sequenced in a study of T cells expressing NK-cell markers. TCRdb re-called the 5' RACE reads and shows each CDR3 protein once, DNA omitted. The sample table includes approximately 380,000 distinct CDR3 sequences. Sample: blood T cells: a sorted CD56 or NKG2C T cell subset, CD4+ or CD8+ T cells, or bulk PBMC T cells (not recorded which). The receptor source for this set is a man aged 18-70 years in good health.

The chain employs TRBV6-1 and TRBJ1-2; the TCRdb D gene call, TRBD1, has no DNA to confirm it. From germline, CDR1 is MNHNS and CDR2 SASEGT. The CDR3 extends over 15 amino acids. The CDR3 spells CASSQLTGGAYGYTF.

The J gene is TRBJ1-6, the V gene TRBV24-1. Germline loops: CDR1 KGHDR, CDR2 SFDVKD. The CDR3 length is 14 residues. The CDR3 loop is CATSLTIYNSPLHF.

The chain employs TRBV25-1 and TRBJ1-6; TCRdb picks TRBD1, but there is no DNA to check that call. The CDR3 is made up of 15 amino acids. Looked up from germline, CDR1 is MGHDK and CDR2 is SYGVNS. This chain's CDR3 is CASSESRQGTSPLHF.

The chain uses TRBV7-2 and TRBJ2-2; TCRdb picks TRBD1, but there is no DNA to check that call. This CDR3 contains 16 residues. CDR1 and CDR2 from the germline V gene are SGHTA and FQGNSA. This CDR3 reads CASSSRGTGNTGELFF.

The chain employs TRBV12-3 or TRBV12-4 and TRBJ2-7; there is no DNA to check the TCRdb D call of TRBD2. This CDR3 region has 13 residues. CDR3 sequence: CASSLLTSGEQYF.